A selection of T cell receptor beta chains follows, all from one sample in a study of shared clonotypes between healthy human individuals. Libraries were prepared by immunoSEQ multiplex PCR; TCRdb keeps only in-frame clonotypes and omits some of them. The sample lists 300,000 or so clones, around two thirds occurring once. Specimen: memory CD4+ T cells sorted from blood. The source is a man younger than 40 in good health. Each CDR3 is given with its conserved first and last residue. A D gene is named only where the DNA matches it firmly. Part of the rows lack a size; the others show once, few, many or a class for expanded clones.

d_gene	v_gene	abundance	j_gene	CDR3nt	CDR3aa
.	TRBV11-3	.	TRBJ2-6	TGTGCCAGCAGCTTATCTTCGTCGGGGGCCAACGTCCTGACTTTC	CASSLSSSGANVLTF
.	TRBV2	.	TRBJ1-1	TGTGCCAGCAGGCGGGGGGGAGAGGACACTGAAGCTTTCTTT	CASRRGGEDTEAFF
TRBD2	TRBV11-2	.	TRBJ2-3	TGTGCCAGCAGCTTCCTCGGGACTAGCAGCCGGCGCACAGATACGCAGTATTTT	CASSFLGTSSRRTDTQYF
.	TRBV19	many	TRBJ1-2	TGTGCCAGTAGTGTATCCGGGGAGGTCTATGGCTACACCTTC	CASSVSGEVYGYTF
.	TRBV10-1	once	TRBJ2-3	TGCGCCAGCAGTGGATCAGGTCCGTCGAATACGCAGTATTTT	CASSGSGPSNTQYF
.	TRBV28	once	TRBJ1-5	.	CASSFFGQTSNQPQHF
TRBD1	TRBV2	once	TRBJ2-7	TGTGCCAGCAAGACCGGACAGGTCTACGAGCAGTACTTC	CASKTGQVYEQYF
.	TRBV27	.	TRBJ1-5	TGTGCCAGCAGTTTATCGAGCAAGGAGGGGGTGATCAATCAGCCCCAGCATTTT	CASSLSSKEGVINQPQHF
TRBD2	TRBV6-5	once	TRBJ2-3	TGTGCCAGCTCTCGGGGACTAGTACAGTATTTT	CASSRGLVQYF
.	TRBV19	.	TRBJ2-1	TGTGCCAGTAGTATTGCTAGTGACTACAATGAGCAGTTCTTC	CASSIASDYNEQFF
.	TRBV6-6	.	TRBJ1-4	TGTGCCAGCAGTTACGGAAATGAAAAACTGTTTTTT	CASSYGNEKLFF
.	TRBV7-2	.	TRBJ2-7	TGTGCCAGCAGCTTAATAAAAGGGTCCGGCGAGCAGTACTTC	CASSLIKGSGEQYF
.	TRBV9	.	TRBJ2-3	TGTGCCAGCAGCCCGATGTGGGGTAAGGGTAGCACAGATACGCAGTATTTT	CASSPMWGKGSTDTQYF
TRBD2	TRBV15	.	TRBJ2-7	TGTGCCACCAGCAGATCCGGGACTAGCGGGAGTAGGTACGAGCAGTACTTC	CATSRSGTSGSRYEQYF
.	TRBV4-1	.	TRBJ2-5	TGCGCCAGCAGCCAAGATCCAGGAGGGACGGAGACCCAGTACTTC	CASSQDPGGTETQYF
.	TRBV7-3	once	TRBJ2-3	TGTGCCAGCAGCTTCTCACTTCCCACAGATACGCAGTATTTT	CASSFSLPTDTQYF